Shown below are 22 T cell receptor beta chains from a single sample sequenced in a study of CDR3 diversity in severe acne. MiXCR, applied by TCRdb to the PCR reads, yields one record per CDR3 protein. In the table there are about 97,000 distinct CDR3 sequences, about half of which are singletons. The sequenced material came from blood. Receptors originate from a male donor with acne.

This chain joins TRBV7-9 and TRBJ2-5; D is uncertain. The V and J ends lost 3 bases and 0 bases respectively, with 11 bases between them. The germline CDR1 and CDR2 sequences are SEHNR and FQNEAQ (reference sequence). CDR3 length equals 15 residues. CDR3 nucleotides: TGTGCCAGCAGCTTCAACGGGCCTAACCAAGAGACCCAGTACTTC. Translated, it gives CASSFNGPNQETQYF.

The chain joins TRBV4-2 to TRBJ1-1; D gene unclear. V was trimmed by 0 bases and J by 4 bases, leaving 9 bases between them. This CDR3 is built from 14 residues. Looked up from germline, CDR1 is LGHNA and CDR2 is YNFKEQ. This CDR3 is CASSQEDRSTEAFF. CDR3 bases: TGTGCCAGCAGCCAAGAGGATAGGAGCACTGAAGCTTTCTTT.

This clonotype was detected ten times or more. J is TRBJ2-7 and V is TRBV6-1, with 10 bases matching TRBD1. The CDR3 runs to 12 residues. CDR1 and CDR2 from the germline V gene are MNHNS and SASEGT. The J segment lost 7 bases and the V segment lost 8 bases, leaving 5 bases of the junction unmatched. CDR3 in amino acids: CASATGGIEQYF. The DNA of the CDR3 is TGTGCCAGCGCGACAGGGGGCATTGAGCAGTACTTC.

Turning to this clonotype: Being one base from a much bigger clone, this may be a read error. The CDR3 region is CASSPFPNTEALF. CDR3 sequence (DNA): TGTGCCAGCAGCCCGTTCCCGAACACTGAAGCTCTCTTT. This rearrangement joins TRBV7-2 to TRBJ1-1, with D unresolved. The CDR3 contains 13 residues. Germline assignment: CDR1 SGHTA and CDR2 FQGNSA.

This clonotype was counted at least ten times. The chain is built from TRBV12-3 or TRBV12-4 and TRBJ1-6; 8 bases are shared with TRBD1. V gave up 5 bases and J gave up 4 bases; unmatched junction bases: 4. The CDR3 covers 15 residues. CDR3 protein: CASSDRGTYNSPLHF. Here the CDR3 DNA reads TGTGCCAGCAGTGACAGGGGAACATATAATTCACCCCTCCACTTT.

The rearrangement links TRBV14 to TRBJ1-5; D unclear. The V gene lost 0 bases and the J gene lost 2 bases, with 20 bases spanning the gap. In germline, CDR1 is SGHDN, CDR2 FVKESK. The CDR3 runs to 19 residues. CDR3 in amino acids: CASSQDEIHPFSCNQPQHF. DNA of the CDR3: TGTGCCAGCAGCCAAGATGAGATACACCCGTTCAGTTGCAATCAGCCCCAGCATTTT.

This rearrangement joins TRBV10-3 to TRBJ1-2, with 7 bases fitting TRBD1. Looked up from germline, CDR1 is ENHRY and CDR2 is SYGVKD. V dropped 10 bases and J dropped 8; count of bases not matched to a gene: 22. The CDR3 length is 16 residues. CDR3 amino acids: CASSRGGGTDSSGYTF. The CDR3 coding sequence is TGTGCCAGCAGCCGCGGGGGCGGGACAGATTCGTCCGGCTACACCTTC.

This chain uses TRBV5-6 with TRBJ2-1; D perhaps matches TRBD2 (6 bases). The CDR3 is 15 amino acids. Deletions cut 4 bases from V and 0 bases from J, with 11 bases between. Looked up from germline, CDR1 is SGHDT and CDR2 is YYEEEE. The CDR3 nucleotides are TGTGCCAGCAGCGCGGGACGGTGCTCCTACAATGAGCAGTTCTTC. The encoded protein is CASSAGRCSYNEQFF. The full variable domain, its missing parts supplied by reference TRBV5-6 and TRBJ2-1, is DAGVTQSPTHLIKTRGQQVTLRCSPKSGHDTVSWYQQALGQGPQFIFQYYEEEERQRGNFPDRFSGHQFPNYSSELNVNALLLGDSALYLCASSAGRCSYNEQFFGPGTRLTVL.

This clonotype has more than one count but fewer than ten. The rearrangement links TRBV29-1 to TRBJ2-7, with D unclear. V lost 4 bases to trimming and J lost 2 bases, with 12 bases between them. The CDR3 spans 13 residues. The germline V gene encodes CDR1 SQVTM and CDR2 ANQGSEA. CDR3 DNA: TGCAGCGTTGTATCTGGGGTAGCCTACGAGCAGTACTTC. Its translation is CSVVSGVAYEQYF.

The table lists this clonotype with many counts. The J gene is TRBJ2-3, the V gene TRBV7-3, with TRBD2 matching over 11 bases. The length of the CDR3 is 15 residues. J gave up 7 bases and V 3 bases, and 6 bases lay outside the gene matches. CDR1 and CDR2 from the germline V gene are SGHTA and FQGTGA. The CDR3 loop reads CASSLYGTSGYTQYF. For the CDR3, the DNA is TGTGCCAGCAGCTTGTACGGGACTAGCGGCTATACGCAGTATTTT.

The V call is TRBV28, the J call TRBJ2-7; 7 bases map to TRBD2. Unmatched junction bases numbered 12, after V lost 4 bases and J lost 3 bases. The CDR3 runs to 16 residues. CDR1 is MDHEN, CDR2 SYDVKM, per germline. This chain's CDR3 is CASSSFGLAGDYEQYF. The CDR3 nucleotides are TGTGCCAGCAGTTCCTTTGGACTGGCGGGAGACTACGAGCAGTACTTC.

The rearrangement uses TRBV2 and TRBJ2-2; a weak D match, TRBD1 (5 bases). The germline V gene encodes CDR1 SNHLY and CDR2 FYNNEI. The V end lost 8 bases, the J end lost 4 bases, and 11 bases lay between the germline ends. The CDR3 consists of 13 residues. The DNA for the CDR3 is TGTGCCAGCCCCAACAGGACCACCGGGGAGCTGTTTTTT. The encoded protein is CASPNRTTGELFF.

The chain recombines TRBV27 with TRBJ1-5; D is perhaps TRBD1 (5 bases). The germline V gene encodes CDR1 MNHEY and CDR2 SMNVEV (reference sequence). With 6 bases removed from V and 2 bases from J, the gap between germline ends came to 17 bases. This CDR3 has 16 residues. The DNA of the CDR3 is TGTGCCAGCAGGTCAATCTACAGGCGTGGCAATCAGCCCCAGCATTTT. This translates into CASRSIYRRGNQPQHF.

With regard to this clonotype: A read error may explain this, as a much larger clone is one base away. The rearrangement joins TRBV9 to TRBJ2-1; D uncertain. CDR1 SGDLS and CDR2 YYNGEE come from the germline V gene. CDR3 length: 14 residues. The CDR3 nucleotides read TGTGCCAGCAGCGTAGATGGGATTTGGAATGAGCGGTTCTTC. This codes for CASSVDGIWNERFF. Drawing the rest from reference TRBV9 and TRBJ2-1, the complete variable domain is DSGVTQTPKHLITATGQRVTLRCSPRSGDLSVYWYQQSLDQGLQFLIQYYNGEERAKGNILERFSAQQFPDLHSELNLSSLELGDSALYFCASSVDGIWNERFFGPGTRLTVL.

This sequence joins TRBV24-1 and TRBJ1-1; D not certain. The CDR3 length is 12 residues. The V gene lost 5 bases and the J gene lost 3 bases, with 6 bases spanning the gap. In germline, CDR1 is KGHDR, CDR2 SFDVKD. CDR3 residues: CATSGGDTEAFF. The CDR3 DNA is TGTGCCACCAGTGGCGGGGACACTGAAGCTTTCTTT.

This chain joins TRBV29-1 and TRBJ1-2; no definite D call. Germline values: CDR1 SQVTM, CDR2 ANQGSEA. V dropped 5 bases and J dropped 2 bases, with 9 bases sitting between them. This CDR3 has 12 residues. The CDR3, as DNA: TGCAGCGTTAGTGGGCAGAACTATGGCTACACCTTC. As protein: CSVSGQNYGYTF.

About this clonotype itself: A read error is possible here, since a much larger clone lies one base away. The chain couples TRBV7-9 to TRBJ2-7; TRBD2 matches at 15 bases. The J call could be wrong; TRBJ2-1 is a better fit for the DNA end. This CDR3 contains 18 residues. From germline, CDR1 is SEHNR and CDR2 FQNEAQ (reference sequence). In DNA, the CDR3 is TGTACCAGCAGCCCGCAGCTCGGACTAGCGGGAGGGACGAATGAGCAGTTCTTC. Amino acid sequence: CTSSPQLGLAGGTNEQFF.

The V gene is TRBV29-1, the J gene TRBJ1-2; no reliable D call. The germline V and J ends were trimmed by 4 bases and 4 bases, with 7 bases remaining between them. CDR1 SQVTM and CDR2 ANQGSEA come from the germline V gene. The CDR3 contains 11 residues. The CDR3 sequence is CSVAELYGYTF. The CDR3 DNA follows: TGCAGCGTTGCAGAGCTCTATGGCTACACCTTC.

This chain uses TRBV20-1 with TRBJ2-3, with 10 positions matching TRBD2. This CDR3 region has 14 residues. Per germline, CDR1 DFQATT and CDR2 SNEGSKA (reference sequence). Unmatched junction bases numbered 6, after V lost 4 bases and J lost 5 bases. CDR3 residues: CSATTSGFKDTQYF. The DNA of the CDR3 is TGCAGTGCTACGACTAGCGGGTTTAAAGATACGCAGTATTTT.

The chain employs TRBV9 and TRBJ2-7; D may be TRBD1 (5 bases). With 2 bases removed from V and 3 bases from J, the gap between germline ends came to 12 bases. The CDR3 has 14 amino acids. Germline lookup yields CDR1 SGDLS and CDR2 YYNGEE. In nucleotides, the CDR3 is TGTGCCAGCAGCGTGGCAGGGATCGGCTACGAGCAGTACTTC. Its protein is CASSVAGIGYEQYF. Full variable domain (missing parts from reference TRBV9 and TRBJ2-7): DSGVTQTPKHLITATGQRVTLRCSPRSGDLSVYWYQQSLDQGLQFLIQYYNGEERAKGNILERFSAQQFPDLHSELNLSSLELGDSALYFCASSVAGIGYEQYFGPGTRLTVT.

V usage is TRBV7-4 and J usage is TRBJ2-5, with D perhaps matching TRBD2 (6 bases). CDR3 length: 15 amino acids. Germline lookup yields CDR1 SGHVT and CDR2 SQSDAQ. With 1 base removed from V and 1 base from J, the gap between germline ends came to 10 bases. This CDR3 reads CASSLGGTFQETQYF. CDR3 nucleotide sequence: TGTGCCAGCAGCTTAGGCGGGACGTTCCAAGAGACCCAGTACTTC.

The gene calls are TRBV7-3 and TRBJ1-5; D call uncertain. The V gene lost 6 bases and the J gene lost 1 base, with 7 bases spanning the gap. This CDR3 has 13 amino acids. CDR1 is SGHTA and CDR2 is FQGTGA in the germline V gene. CDR3 nucleotide sequence: TGTGCCAGCAGTTACTCAAGCAATCAGCCCCAGCATTTT. Amino acids: CASSYSSNQPQHF.